Following are 9 T cell receptor beta chains from one sample sequenced in a study of beta chain features in type 1 diabetes (dated by TCRdb to 2016 to 2019). Broad study findings and their caveats: Type 1 diabetes patients showed a moderate but significant shortening of TCRB CDR3 length in all four CD4+ subsets.

The library was produced with the immunoSEQ multiplex PCR assay. The entire isolated RNA was reverse transcribed using the High Capacity cDNA Reverse Transcription Kit, and thus expressed TCRB transcripts were sequenced. TCRdb carries this immuneACCESS record with in-frame sequences only. Its versions omit some clonotypes, under half of them owing to an unresolved V gene in the studies checked, with the rest unexplained. The sample records hundreds of thousands of clones, 13% of which are singletons. The biggest ten clones account for roughly 0.022% of the sample. Their antigens remain unidentified. Sequenced material: naive CD4+ T cells from blood. This sample's cell subset or site label indicates: true naive CD4+ T cells. The receptors here all came from a man younger than 35 with type 1 diabetes.

In its sample, this clone was seen a few times. This chain joins TRBV4-2 and TRBJ2-5; weak D call: TRBD2 (5 bases). This CDR3 spans 16 amino acids. Looked up from germline, CDR1 is LGHNA and CDR2 is YNFKEQ. Trimming took off 4 bases at V and 1 base at J, with 16 bases between the two ends. The CDR3 loop reads CASSPRSGLSQETQYF. The DNA for the CDR3 is TGTGCCAGCAGCCCCAGGAGCGGTTTGAGCCAAGAGACCCAGTACTTC.

CDR3 nucleotide sequence: TGTGCCAGCAGCAGGACCACTCGCGCGAACACCGGGGAGCTGTTTTTT. It translates to CASSRTTRANTGELFF. The chain recombines TRBV11-1 with TRBJ2-2; unclear D gene. From germline, CDR1 is SGHAT and CDR2 FQDESV (reference sequence). The CDR3 is 16 amino acids. V was clipped by 5 bases and J by 0 bases, with 13 bases between them.

This chain joins TRBV18 and TRBJ1-2; unclear D gene. Germline V CDR1 and CDR2: KGHSH, LQKENI. This CDR3 has 14 amino acids. Trimming pared 2 bases from V and 1 base from J, leaving 8 bases between. This chain's CDR3 is CASSPTEVNYGYTF. Written as DNA, the CDR3 is TGTGCCAGCTCACCAACCGAGGTTAACTATGGCTACACCTTC.

This clone was recorded a few times. The rearrangement joins TRBV5-1 to TRBJ1-6; D is uncertain. Germline CDR1 SGHRS, CDR2 YFSETQ. Trimming pared 4 bases from V and 14 bases from J, leaving 22 bases between. This CDR3 comprises 15 residues. The CDR3 spells CASSLDERWGSALHF. CDR3 bases: TGCGCCAGCAGCCTCGATGAGAGGTGGGGATCGGCCCTCCACTTT.

In this sample, this clone turned up a few times. V and J are TRBV9 and TRBJ2-1; 8 positions agree with TRBD1. After removal of 0 bases from V and 8 bases from J, the junction contained 7 bases not matched to a gene. CDR3 length equals 15 residues. Germline CDR1 is SGDLS and CDR2 is YYNGEE. CDR3 DNA sequence: TGTGCCAGCAGCGTAGTAGCGGACAGGGCCTATGAGCAGTTCTTC. Encoded protein: CASSVVADRAYEQFF.

V usage is TRBV7-2 and J usage is TRBJ1-2, with D perhaps TRBD1 (5 bases). The CDR3 covers 14 residues. In germline, CDR1 is SGHTA, CDR2 FQGNSA. Trimming left V 7 bases short and J 2 bases short, with 14 bases between. The CDR3 DNA sequence: TGTGCCAGCATCATTGCCGAGGGGAACTATGGCTACACCTTC. It is translated as CASIIAEGNYGYTF.

This clone was counted a few times. This chain links TRBV4-1 with TRBJ2-1, with D perhaps TRBD2 (5 bases). CDR3 length: 16 residues. V was clipped by 0 bases and J by 2 bases, with 11 bases between them. Germline-derived CDR1 and CDR2 are MGHRA and YSYEKL. The CDR3 region has the DNA TGCGCCAGCAGCCAAGACCCGGTCGGGACCTACAATGAGCAGTTCTTC. It specifies CASSQDPVGTYNEQFF.

The chain recombines TRBV6-1 with TRBJ1-5; the D is unclear. The CDR3 is 12 residues long. CDR1 is MNHNS and CDR2 is SASEGT in the germline V gene. V lost 6 bases to trimming and J lost 6 bases, with 9 bases between them. Here the CDR3 DNA reads TGTGCCAGCAGCGGATCCAGTCAGCCCCAGCATTTT. It codes for CASSGSSQPQHF.

This clone turned up a few times. The rearrangement links TRBV12-5 to TRBJ2-1; TRBD1 or TRBD2 may be the D gene (6 bases each). Germline V lookup: CDR1 LGHNT, CDR2 FRNRAP. V gave up 3 bases and J gave up 0 bases, with 9 bases separating them. CDR3 length: 15 residues. CDR3: CASGFGGLSYNEQFF. CDR3 sequence (DNA): TGTGCTAGTGGTTTTGGGGGGCTCTCCTACAATGAGCAGTTCTTC.